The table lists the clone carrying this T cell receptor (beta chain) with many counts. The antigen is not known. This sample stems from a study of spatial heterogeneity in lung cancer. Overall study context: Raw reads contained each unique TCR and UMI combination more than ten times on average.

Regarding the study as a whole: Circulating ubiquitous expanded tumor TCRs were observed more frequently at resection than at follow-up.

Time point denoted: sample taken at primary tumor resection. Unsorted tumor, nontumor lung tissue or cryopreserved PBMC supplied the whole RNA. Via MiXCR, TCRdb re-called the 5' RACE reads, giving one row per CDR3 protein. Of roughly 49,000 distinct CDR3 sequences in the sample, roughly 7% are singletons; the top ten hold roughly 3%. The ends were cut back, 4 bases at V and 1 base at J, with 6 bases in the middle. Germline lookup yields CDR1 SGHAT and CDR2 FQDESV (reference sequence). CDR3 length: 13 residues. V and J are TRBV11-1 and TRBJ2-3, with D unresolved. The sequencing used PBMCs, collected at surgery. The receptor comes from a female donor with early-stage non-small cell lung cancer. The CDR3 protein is CASSSTGTDTQYF. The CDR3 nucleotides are TGTGCCAGCAGCTCCACGGGCACAGATACGCAGTATTTT.